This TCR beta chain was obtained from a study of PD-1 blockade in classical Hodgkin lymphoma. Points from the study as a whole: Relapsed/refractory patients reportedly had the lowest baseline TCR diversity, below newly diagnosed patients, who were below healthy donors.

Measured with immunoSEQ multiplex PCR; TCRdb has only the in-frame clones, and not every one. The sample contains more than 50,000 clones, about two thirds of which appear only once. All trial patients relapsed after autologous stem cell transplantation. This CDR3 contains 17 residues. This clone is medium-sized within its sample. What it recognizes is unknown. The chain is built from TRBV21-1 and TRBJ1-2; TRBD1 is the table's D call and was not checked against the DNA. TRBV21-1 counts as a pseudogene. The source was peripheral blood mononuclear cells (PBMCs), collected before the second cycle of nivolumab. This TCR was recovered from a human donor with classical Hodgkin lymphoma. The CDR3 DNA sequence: TGTGCCAGCAGCAAAGACCCGAGTTCGACAGGGATCTATGGCTACACCTTC. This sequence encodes CASSKDPSSTGIYGYTF.